The rows below give T cell receptor beta chains drawn from one sample of a study of T cells in Graves' hyperthyroidism and ophthalmopathy. TCRdb analysed the multiplex PCR reads with MiXCR anew, one entry per CDR3 protein. The data contain 350,000 or so distinct CDR3 sequences, roughly 20% of them singletons. The sequenced material came from blood. All receptors derive from a woman between 40 and 55 years old with Graves' ophthalmopathy. The CDR3 runs from the conserved cysteine through the conserved F or W. D genes are given only for firm matches. Not every row has a clone size; where given, it reads once, few, many or a size class.

>TRBV6-2/TRBV6-3|TRBJ1-1|TRBD1|few
CASSYLKTGVWTEAFF
TGTGCCAGCAGTTACCTAAAGACAGGGGTGTGGACTGAAGCTTTCTTT
>TRBV6-2/TRBV6-3|TRBJ2-2|TRBD1|many
CASKTNRGLTGELFF
TGTGCCAGCAAGACAAACAGGGGTTTAACCGGGGAGCTGTTTTTT
>TRBV20-1|TRBJ2-5|NA|many
CSAIRHQETQYF
TGCAGTGCTATACGTCACCAAGAGACCCAGTACTTC
>TRBV18|TRBJ1-1|NA|many
CASSPNSRNTEAFF
TGTGCCAGCTCACCAAACAGCAGGAACACTGAAGCTTTCTTT
>TRBV19|TRBJ2-2|NA|few
CASSIPGDAGELFF
TGTGCCAGTAGTATTCCAGGGGACGCCGGGGAGCTGTTTTTT
>TRBV6-1|TRBJ1-2|TRBD1|NA
CASSEAGDRSRGYTF
TGTGCCAGCAGTGAAGCTGGGGACAGGTCTCGAGGCTACACCTTC
>TRBV28|TRBJ2-7|NA|NA
CASSPRGGEREQYF
TGTGCCAGCAGCCCAAGGGGGGGTGAGAGAGAGCAGTACTTC
>TRBV10-3|TRBJ1-1|TRBD1|NA
CAISDQTGEAEAFF
TGTGCCATCAGTGATCAAACAGGGGAAGCTGAAGCTTTCTTT
>TRBV7-8|TRBJ2-7|TRBD1|many
CASSFRTGEVYEQYF
TGTGCCAGCAGCTTTAGGACAGGGGAGGTCTACGAGCAGTACTTC
>TRBV24-1|TRBJ2-5|TRBD1|many
CATSDSGQGGQETQYF
TGTGCCACCAGTGACTCGGGACAGGGAGGCCAAGAGACCCAGTACTTC
>TRBV7-8|TRBJ2-7|TRBD2|many
CASSTRTSNPIAF
TGTGCCAGCAGCACCAGGACTAGCAATCCAATTGCCTTC
>TRBV12-3/TRBV12-4|TRBJ2-7|TRBD2|many
CASSFPSGRAAYEQYF
TGTGCCAGCAGTTTCCCCAGCGGGAGGGCCGCCTACGAGCAGTACTTC
>TRBV30|TRBJ1-1|NA|many
CAWATGVSEAFF
TGTGCCTGGGCGACGGGGGTCAGTGAAGCTTTCTTT
>TRBV20-1|TRBJ2-5|NA|NA
CSARDRASAKETQYF
TGCAGTGCTAGAGATCGGGCTAGCGCCAAAGAGACCCAGTACTTC
>TRBV7-1|TRBJ2-2|NA|once
CASSSGGFATSIPAKTGELFF
TGTGCCAGCAGCTCTGGGGGCTTTGCGACTAGTATCCCTGCGAAAACCGGGGAGCTGTTTTTT
>TRBV6-2/TRBV6-3|TRBJ2-7|TRBD2|many
CASSYVREKKYEQYF
TGTGCCAGCAGTTACGTGCGGGAGAAGAAATACGAGCAGTACTTC
>TRBV20-1|TRBJ2-7|NA|many
CSARDVLGGMVYEQYF
TGCAGTGCTAGAGATGTTTTGGGGGGAATGGTCTACGAGCAGTACTTC
>TRBV6-5|TRBJ1-3|NA|many
CASSYSTFGQGRNTIYF
TGTGCCAGCAGTTACTCGACGTTCGGGCAGGGGAGAAACACCATATATTTT
>TRBV6-6|TRBJ2-7|TRBD2|many
CASSPTGTSGSRSYEQYF
TGTGCCAGCAGCCCCACCGGGACTAGCGGGAGTCGATCCTACGAGCAGTACTTC
>TRBV20-1|TRBJ2-7|NA|many
CSAYNYEQYF
TGCAGTGCCTACAACTACGAGCAGTACTTC
>TRBV7-6|TRBJ2-1|TRBD2|many
CASSLGLAGLATHNEQFF
TGTGCCAGCAGCTTAGGACTAGCGGGCCTCGCTACTCACAATGAGCAGTTCTTC
>TRBV29-1|TRBJ1-1|TRBD1|many
CSVQGVGKTEAFF
TGCAGCGTCCAGGGGGTAGGAAAGACTGAAGCTTTCTTT
>TRBV2|TRBJ1-2|TRBD1|many
CASSEVGDRFSGYTF
TGTGCCAGCAGTGAGGTCGGGGACAGGTTTTCTGGCTACACCTTC